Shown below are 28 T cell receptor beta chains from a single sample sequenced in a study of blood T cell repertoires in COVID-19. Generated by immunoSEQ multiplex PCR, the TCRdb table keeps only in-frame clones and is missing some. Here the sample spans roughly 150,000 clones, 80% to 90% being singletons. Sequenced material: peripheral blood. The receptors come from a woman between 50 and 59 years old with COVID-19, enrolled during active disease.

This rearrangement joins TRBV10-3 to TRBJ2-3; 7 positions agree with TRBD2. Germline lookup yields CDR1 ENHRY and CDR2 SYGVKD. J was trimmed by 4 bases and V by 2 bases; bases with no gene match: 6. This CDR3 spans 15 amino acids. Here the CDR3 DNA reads TGTGCCATCAGTGAGGAAGGGGCGGGGGCAGATACGCAGTATTTT. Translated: CAISEEGAGADTQYF.

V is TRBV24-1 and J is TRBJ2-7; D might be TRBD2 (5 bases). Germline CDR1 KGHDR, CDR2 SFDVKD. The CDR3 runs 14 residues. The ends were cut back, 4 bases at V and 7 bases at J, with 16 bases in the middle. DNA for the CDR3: TGTGCCACCAGTGAGACTCGGGCCAGCGGAGAGCAGTACTTC. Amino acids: CATSETRASGEQYF.

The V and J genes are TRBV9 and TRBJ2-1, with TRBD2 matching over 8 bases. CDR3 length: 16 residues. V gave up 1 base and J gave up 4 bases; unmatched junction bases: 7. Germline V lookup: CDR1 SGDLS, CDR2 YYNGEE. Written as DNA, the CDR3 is TGTGCCAGCAGCGTACAGGGGCGGGGGGCTTACAATGAGCAGTTCTTC. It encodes CASSVQGRGAYNEQFF.

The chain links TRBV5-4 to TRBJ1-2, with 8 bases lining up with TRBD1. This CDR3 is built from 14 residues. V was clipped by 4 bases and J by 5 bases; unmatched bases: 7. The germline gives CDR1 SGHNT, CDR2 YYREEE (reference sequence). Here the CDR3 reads CASSPGGEGYGYTF. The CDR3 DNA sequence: TGTGCCAGCAGCCCAGGGGGCGAGGGGTATGGCTACACCTTC.

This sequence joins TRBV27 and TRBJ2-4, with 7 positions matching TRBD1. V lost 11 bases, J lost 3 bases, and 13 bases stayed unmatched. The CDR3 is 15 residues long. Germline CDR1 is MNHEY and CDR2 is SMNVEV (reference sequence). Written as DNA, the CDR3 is TGTGCCGGAGACCCCGACAGGGAAGGCAAAAACATTCAGTACTTC. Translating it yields CAGDPDREGKNIQYF.

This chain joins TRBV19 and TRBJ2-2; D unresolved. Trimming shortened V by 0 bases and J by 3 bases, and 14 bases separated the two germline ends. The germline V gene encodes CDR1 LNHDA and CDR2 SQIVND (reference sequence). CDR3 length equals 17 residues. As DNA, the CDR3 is TGTGCCAGTAGTATAGAGCGGTGGGTTAGTGACACCGGGGAGCTGTTTTTT. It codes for CASSIERWVSDTGELFF.

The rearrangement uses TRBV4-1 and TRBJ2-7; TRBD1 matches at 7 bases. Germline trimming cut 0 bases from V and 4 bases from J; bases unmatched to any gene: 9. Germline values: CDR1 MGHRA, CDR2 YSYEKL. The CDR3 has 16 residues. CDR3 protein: CASSQDVGGYPYEQYF. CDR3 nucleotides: TGCGCCAGCAGCCAAGATGTAGGGGGCTACCCTTACGAGCAGTACTTC.

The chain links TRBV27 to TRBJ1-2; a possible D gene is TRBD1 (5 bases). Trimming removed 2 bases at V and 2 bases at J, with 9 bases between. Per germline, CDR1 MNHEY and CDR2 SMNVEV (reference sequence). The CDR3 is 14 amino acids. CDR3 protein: CASSLARANYGYTF. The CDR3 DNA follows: TGTGCCAGCAGTTTAGCCAGGGCGAACTATGGCTACACCTTC.

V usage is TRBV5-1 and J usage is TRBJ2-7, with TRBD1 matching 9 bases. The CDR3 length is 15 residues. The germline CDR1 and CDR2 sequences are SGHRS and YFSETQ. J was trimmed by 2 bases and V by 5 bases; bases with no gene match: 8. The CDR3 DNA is TGCGCCAGCAGGGGTAGTGGACAGGGGACCTACGAGCAGTACTTC. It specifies CASRGSGQGTYEQYF.

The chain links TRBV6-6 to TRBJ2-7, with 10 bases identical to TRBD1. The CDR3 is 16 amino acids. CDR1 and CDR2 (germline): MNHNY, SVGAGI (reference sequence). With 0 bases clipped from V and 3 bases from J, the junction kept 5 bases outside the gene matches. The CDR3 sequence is CASSYSTGGAIYEQYF. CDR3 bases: TGTGCCAGCAGTTACTCGACAGGGGGCGCCATCTACGAGCAGTACTTC.

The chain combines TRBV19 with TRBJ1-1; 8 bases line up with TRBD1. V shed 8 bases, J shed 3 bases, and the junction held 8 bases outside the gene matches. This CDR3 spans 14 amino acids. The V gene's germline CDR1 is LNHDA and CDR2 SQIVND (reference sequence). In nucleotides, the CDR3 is TGTGCCAGTCGCCCGCAGGGGGCTTACACTGAAGCTTTCTTT. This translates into CASRPQGAYTEAFF.

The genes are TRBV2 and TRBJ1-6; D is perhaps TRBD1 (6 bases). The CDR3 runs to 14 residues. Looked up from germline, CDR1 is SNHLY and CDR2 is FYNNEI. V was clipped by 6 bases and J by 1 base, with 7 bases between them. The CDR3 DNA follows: TGTGCCAGCAGACAGGGATCCTATAATTCACCCCTCCACTTT. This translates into CASRQGSYNSPLHF. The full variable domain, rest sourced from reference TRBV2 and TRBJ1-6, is EPEVTQTPSHQVTQMGQEVILRCVPISNHLYFYWYRQILGQKVEFLVSFYNNEISEKSEIFDDQFSVERPDGSNFTLKIRSTKLEDSAMYFCASRQGSYNSPLHFGNGTRLTVT.

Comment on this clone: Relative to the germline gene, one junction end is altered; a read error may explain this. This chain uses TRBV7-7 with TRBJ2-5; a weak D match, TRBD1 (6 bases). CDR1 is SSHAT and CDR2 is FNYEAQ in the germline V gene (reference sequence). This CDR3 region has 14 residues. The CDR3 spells CASSLQQGEKTQYF. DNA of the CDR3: TGTGCTAGCAGCTTACAACAGGGTGAGAAGACCCAGTACTTC.

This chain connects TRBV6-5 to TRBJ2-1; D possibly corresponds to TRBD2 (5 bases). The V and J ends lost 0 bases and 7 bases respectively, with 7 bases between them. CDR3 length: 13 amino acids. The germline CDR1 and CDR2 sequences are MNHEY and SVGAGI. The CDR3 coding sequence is TGTGCCAGCAGTTACTCGTGGGAGAATGAGCAGTTCTTC. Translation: CASSYSWENEQFF.

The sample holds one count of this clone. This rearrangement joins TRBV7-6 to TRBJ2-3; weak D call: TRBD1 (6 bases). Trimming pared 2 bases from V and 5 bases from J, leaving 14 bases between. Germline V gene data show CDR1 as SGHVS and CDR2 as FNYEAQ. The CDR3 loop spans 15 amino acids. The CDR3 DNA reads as TGTGCCAGCAGCTTAAATGTTCAGGGGATAGATACGCAGTATTTT. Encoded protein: CASSLNVQGIDTQYF.

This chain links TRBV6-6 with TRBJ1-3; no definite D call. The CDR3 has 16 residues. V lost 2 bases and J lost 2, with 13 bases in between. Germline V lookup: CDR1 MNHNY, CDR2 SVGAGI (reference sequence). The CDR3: CASSYVQEVTGNTIYF. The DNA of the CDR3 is TGTGCCAGCAGTTACGTCCAGGAGGTAACTGGAAACACCATATATTTT.

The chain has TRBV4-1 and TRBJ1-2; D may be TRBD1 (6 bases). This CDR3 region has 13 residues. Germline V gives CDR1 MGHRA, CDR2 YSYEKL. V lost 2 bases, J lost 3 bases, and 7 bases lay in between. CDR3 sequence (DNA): TGCGCCAGCAGCCAAAGACAGGACTATGGCTACACCTTC. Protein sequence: CASSQRQDYGYTF.

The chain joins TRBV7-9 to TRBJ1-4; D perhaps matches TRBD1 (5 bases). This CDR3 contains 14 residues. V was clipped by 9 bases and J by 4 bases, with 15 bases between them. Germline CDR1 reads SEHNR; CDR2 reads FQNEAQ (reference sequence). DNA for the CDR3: TGTGCCAGTGAACGGGGGGTTAATAATGAAAAACTGTTTTTT. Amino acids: CASERGVNNEKLFF.

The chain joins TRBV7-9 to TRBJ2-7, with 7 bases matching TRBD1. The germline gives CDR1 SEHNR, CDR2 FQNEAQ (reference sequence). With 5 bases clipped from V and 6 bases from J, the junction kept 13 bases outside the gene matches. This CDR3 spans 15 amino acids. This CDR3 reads CASSPRDRGEGEQYF. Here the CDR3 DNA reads TGTGCCAGCAGCCCCCGGGACAGAGGGGAAGGCGAGCAGTACTTC. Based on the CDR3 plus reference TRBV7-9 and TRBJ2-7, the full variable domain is DTGVSQNPRHKITKRGQNVTFRCDPISEHNRLYWYRQTLGQGPEFLTYFQNEAQLEKSRLLSDRFSAERPKGSFSTLEIQRTEQGDSAMYLCASSPRDRGEGEQYFGPGTRLTVT.

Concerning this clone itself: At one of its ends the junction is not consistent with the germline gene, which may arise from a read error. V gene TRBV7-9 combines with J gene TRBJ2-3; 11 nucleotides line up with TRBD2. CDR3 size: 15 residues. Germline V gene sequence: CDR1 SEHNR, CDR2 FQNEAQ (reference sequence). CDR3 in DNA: TGTGCCAGCAGCGTAGCGGGGGGGCCGACAGATACGCAGTATTTT. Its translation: CASSVAGGPTDTQYF. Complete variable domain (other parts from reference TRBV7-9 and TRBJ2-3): DTGVSQNPRHKITKRGQNVTFRCDPISEHNRLYWYRQTLGQGPEFLTYFQNEAQLEKSRLLSDRFSAERPKGSFSTLEIQRTEQGDSAMYLCASSVAGGPTDTQYFGPGTRLTVL.

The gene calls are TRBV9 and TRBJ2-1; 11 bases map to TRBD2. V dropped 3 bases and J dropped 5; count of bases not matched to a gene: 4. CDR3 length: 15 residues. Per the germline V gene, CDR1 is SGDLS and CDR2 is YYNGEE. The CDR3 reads CASSARLAGNNEQFF. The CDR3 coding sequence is TGTGCCAGCAGCGCACGACTAGCGGGGAACAATGAGCAGTTCTTC.

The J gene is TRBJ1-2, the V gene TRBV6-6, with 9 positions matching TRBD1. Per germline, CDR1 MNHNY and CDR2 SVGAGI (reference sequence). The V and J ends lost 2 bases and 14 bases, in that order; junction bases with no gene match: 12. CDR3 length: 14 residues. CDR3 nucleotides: TGTGCCAGCAGTTACACCCGACAGGGGGAGAGTCTGACCTTC. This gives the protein CASSYTRQGESLTF.

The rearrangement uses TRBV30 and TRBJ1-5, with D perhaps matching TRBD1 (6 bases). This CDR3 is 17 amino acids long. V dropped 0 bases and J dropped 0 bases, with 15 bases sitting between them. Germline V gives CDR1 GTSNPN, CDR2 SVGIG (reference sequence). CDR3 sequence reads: CAWSVSRGPHSNQPQHF. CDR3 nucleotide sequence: TGTGCCTGGAGTGTATCCAGGGGCCCCCATAGCAATCAGCCCCAGCATTTT. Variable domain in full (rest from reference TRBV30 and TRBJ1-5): SQTIHQWPATLVQPVGSPLSLECTVEGTSNPNLYWYRQAAGRGLQLLFYSVGIGQISSEVPQNLSASRPQDRQFILSSKKLLLSDSGFYLCAWSVSRGPHSNQPQHFGDGTRLSIL.

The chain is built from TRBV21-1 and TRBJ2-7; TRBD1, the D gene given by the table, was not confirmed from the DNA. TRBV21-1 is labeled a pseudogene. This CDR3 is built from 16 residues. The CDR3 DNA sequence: TGTGCCAGCAGCAAACGAGAAGGAGGGGGCATCCGCGAGCAGTACTTC. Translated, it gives CASSKREGGGIREQYF.

As DNA, the CDR3 is TGTGCCAGCAGCTTTAAGAATTGCTGGACAGGTCTATGGGTATGCACAGATACGCAGTATTTT. Encoded protein: CASSFKNCWTGLWVCTDTQYF. V usage is TRBV7-3 and J usage is TRBJ2-3; TRBD1 matches 7 bases. Germline lookup yields CDR1 SGHTA and CDR2 FQGTGA. This CDR3 contains 21 residues. V lost 3 bases to trimming and J lost 1 base; unmatched junction nucleotides: 22.

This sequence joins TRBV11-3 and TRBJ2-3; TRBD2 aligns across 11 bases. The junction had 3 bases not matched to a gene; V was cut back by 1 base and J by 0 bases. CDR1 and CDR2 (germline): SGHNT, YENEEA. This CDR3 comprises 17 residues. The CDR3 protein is CASSLGTSGGSTDTQYF. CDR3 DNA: TGTGCCAGCAGCTTAGGTACTAGCGGGGGTAGCACAGATACGCAGTATTTT.

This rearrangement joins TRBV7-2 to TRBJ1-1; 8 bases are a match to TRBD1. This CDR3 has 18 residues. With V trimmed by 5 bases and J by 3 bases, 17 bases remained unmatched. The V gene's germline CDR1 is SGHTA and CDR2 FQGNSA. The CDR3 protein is CASSANPRTGNAYTEAFF. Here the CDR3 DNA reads TGTGCCAGCAGCGCGAACCCTAGGACAGGGAACGCGTACACTGAAGCTTTCTTT.

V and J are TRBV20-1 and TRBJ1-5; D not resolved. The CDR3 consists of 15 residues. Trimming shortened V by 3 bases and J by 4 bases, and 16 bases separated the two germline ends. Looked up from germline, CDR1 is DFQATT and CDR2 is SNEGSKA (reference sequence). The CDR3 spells CSASKGGELNQPQHF. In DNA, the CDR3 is TGCAGTGCTAGTAAAGGCGGGGAACTTAATCAGCCCCAGCATTTT.